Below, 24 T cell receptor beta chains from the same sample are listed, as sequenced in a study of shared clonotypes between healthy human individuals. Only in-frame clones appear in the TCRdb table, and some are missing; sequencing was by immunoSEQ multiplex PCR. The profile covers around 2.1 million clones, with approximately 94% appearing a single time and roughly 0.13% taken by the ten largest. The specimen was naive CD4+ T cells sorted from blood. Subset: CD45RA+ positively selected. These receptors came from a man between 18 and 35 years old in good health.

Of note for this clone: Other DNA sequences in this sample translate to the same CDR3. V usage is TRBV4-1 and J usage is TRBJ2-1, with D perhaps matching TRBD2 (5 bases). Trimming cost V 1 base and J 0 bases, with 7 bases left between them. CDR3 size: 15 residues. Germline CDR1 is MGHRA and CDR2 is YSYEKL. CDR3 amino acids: CASSQGGSSYNEQFF. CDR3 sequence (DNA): TGCGCCAGCAGCCAAGGAGGGAGCTCCTACAATGAGCAGTTCTTC.

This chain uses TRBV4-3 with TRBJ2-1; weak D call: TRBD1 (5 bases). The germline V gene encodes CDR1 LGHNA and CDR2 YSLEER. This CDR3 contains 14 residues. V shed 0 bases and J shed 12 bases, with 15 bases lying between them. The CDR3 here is CASSQDGSTGGQFF. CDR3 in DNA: TGCGCCAGCAGCCAAGATGGTAGCACAGGTGGGCAGTTCTTC.

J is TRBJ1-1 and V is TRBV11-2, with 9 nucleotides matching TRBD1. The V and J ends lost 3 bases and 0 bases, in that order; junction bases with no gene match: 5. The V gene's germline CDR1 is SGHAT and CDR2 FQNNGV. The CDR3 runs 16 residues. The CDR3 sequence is CASSFTGGKLNTEAFF. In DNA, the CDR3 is TGTGCCAGCAGCTTTACAGGGGGCAAGCTGAACACTGAAGCTTTCTTT.

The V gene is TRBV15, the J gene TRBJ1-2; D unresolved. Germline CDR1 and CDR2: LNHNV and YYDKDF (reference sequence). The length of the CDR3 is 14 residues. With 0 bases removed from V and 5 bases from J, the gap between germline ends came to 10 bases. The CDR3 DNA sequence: TGTGCCACCAGCAGAGAAAAAACAGCTTATGGCTACACCTTC. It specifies CATSREKTAYGYTF.

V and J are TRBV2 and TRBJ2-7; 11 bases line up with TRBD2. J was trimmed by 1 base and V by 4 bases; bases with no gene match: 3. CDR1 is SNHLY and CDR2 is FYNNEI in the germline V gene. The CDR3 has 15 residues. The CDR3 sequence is CASSGTSGRSYEQYF. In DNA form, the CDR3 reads TGTGCCAGCAGTGGAACTAGCGGGAGATCCTACGAGCAGTACTTC.

CDR3 in DNA: TGTGCCAGCAGTGAATTGGGGGGCGCTGGAAACACCATATATTTT. Protein: CASSELGGAGNTIYF. This chain uses TRBV2 with TRBJ1-3; a possible D gene is TRBD1 (6 bases). Germline CDR1 SNHLY, CDR2 FYNNEI. This CDR3 has 15 residues. V was trimmed by 2 bases and J by 2 bases, leaving 10 bases between them.

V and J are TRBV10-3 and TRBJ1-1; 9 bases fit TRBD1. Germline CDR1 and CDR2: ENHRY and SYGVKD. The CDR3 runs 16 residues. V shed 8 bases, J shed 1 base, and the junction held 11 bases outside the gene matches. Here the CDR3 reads CAISQVAGQGNTEAFF. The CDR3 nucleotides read TGTGCCATCTCCCAGGTAGCGGGACAGGGGAACACTGAAGCTTTCTTT.

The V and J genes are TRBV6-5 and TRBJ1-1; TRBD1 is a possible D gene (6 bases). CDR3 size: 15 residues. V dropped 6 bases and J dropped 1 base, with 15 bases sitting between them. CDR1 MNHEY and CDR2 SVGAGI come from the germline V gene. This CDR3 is CASRVIGGGNTEAFF. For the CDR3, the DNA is TGTGCCAGCAGGGTGATCGGGGGCGGGAACACTGAAGCTTTCTTT.

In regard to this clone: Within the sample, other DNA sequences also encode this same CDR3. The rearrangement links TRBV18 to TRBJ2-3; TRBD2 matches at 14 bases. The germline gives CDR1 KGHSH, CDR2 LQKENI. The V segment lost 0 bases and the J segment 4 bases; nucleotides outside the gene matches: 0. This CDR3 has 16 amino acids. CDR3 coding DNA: TGTGCCAGCTCACCACCGGGACTAGCGGGAGCAGATACGCAGTATTTT. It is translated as CASSPPGLAGADTQYF.

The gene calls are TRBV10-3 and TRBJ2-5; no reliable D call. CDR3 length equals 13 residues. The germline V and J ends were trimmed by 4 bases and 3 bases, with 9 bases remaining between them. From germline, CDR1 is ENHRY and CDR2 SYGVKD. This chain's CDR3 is CAISATSKETQYF. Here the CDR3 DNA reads TGTGCCATCAGTGCGACTTCTAAAGAGACCCAGTACTTC.

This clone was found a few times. The CDR3 DNA reads as TGTGCCAGCAGCGCCGGATTCTCCTACGAGCAGTACTTC. This translates into CASSAGFSYEQYF. The chain couples TRBV9 to TRBJ2-7; no reliable D call. The CDR3 spans 13 residues. Germline CDR1 and CDR2: SGDLS and YYNGEE. V was clipped by 3 bases and J by 0 bases, with 7 bases between them.

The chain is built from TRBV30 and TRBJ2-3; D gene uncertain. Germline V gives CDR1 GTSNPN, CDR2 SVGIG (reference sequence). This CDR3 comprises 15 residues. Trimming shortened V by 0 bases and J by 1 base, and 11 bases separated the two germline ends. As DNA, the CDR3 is TGTGCCTGGAGTGTTCGGGTGTTAGGCACAGATACGCAGTATTTT. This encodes CAWSVRVLGTDTQYF.

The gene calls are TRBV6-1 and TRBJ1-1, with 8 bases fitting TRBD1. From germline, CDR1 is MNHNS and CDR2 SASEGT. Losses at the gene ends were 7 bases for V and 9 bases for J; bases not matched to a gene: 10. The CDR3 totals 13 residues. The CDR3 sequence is CASTWDRSDQAFF. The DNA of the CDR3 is TGTGCCAGCACTTGGGACAGGTCCGACCAAGCTTTCTTT.

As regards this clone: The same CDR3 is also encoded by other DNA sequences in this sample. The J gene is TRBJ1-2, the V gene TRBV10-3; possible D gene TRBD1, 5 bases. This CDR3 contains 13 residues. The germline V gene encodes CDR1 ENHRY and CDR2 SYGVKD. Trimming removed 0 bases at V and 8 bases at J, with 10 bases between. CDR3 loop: CAISESGQGGYTF. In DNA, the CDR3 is TGTGCCATCAGTGAGTCCGGCCAGGGCGGCTACACCTTC.

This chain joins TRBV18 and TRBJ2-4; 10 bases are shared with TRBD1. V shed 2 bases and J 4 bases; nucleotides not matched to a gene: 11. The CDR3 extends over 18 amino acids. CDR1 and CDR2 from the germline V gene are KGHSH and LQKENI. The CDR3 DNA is TGTGCCAGCTCACCATTCTCCGGGACAGGGGAGGGAAAAAACATTCAGTACTTC. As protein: CASSPFSGTGEGKNIQYF.

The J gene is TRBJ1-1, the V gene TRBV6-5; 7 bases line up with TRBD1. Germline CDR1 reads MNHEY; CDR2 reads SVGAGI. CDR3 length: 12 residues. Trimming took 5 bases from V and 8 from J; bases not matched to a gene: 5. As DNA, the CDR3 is TGTGCCAGCAGTCGCGGACAGGAGGAAGCTTTCTTT. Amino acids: CASSRGQEEAFF.

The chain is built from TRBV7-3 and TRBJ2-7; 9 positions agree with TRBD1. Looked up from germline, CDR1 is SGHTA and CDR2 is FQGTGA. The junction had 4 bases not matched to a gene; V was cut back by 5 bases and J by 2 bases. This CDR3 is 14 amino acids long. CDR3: CASSRQGGTYEQYF. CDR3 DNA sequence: TGTGCCAGCAGCCGACAGGGGGGAACCTACGAGCAGTACTTC. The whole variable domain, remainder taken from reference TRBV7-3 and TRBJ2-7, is GAGVSQTPSNKVTEKGKYVELRCDPISGHTALYWYRQSLGQGPEFLIYFQGTGAADDSGLPNDRFFAVRPEGSVSTLKIQRTERGDSAVYLCASSRQGGTYEQYFGPGTRLTVT.

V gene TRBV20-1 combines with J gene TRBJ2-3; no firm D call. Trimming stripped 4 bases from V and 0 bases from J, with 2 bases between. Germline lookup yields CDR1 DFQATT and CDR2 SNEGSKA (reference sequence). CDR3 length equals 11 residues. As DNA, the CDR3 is TGCAGTGCTATTAGCACAGATACGCAGTATTTT. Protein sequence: CSAISTDTQYF.

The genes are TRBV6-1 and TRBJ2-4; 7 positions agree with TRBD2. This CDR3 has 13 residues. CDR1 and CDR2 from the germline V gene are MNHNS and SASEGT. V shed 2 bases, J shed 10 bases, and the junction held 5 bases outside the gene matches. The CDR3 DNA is TGTGCCAGCAGTGAAATAGGGGAGGGTATTCAGTACTTC. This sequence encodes CASSEIGEGIQYF.

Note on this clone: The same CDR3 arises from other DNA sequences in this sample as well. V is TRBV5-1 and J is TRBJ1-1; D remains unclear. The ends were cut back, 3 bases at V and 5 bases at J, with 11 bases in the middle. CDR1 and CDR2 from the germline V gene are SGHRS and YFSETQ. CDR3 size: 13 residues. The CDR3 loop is CASSSPGKTEAFF. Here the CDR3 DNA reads TGCGCCAGCAGCTCCCCCGGGAAGACTGAAGCTTTCTTT.

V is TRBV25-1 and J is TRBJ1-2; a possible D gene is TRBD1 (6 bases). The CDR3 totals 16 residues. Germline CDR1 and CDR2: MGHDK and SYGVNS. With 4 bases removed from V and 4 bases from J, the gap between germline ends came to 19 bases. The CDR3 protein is CASSAPGTGWVYGYTF. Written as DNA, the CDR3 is TGTGCCAGCAGTGCCCCAGGTACAGGGTGGGTCTATGGCTACACCTTC.

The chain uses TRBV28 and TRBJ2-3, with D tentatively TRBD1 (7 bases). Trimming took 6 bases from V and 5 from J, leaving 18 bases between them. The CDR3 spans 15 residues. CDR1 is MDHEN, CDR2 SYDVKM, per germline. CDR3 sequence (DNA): TGTGCCAGCAGCAAACAGGGGCGGGGAGGAGATACGCAGTATTTT. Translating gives CASSKQGRGGDTQYF. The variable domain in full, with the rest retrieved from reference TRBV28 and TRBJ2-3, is DVKVTQSSRYLVKRTGEKVFLECVQDMDHENMFWYRQDPGLGLRLIYFSYDVKMKEKGDIPEGYSVSREKKERFSLILESASTNQTSMYLCASSKQGRGGDTQYFGPGTRLTVL.

The CDR3 sequence is CASSFQGLNSPLHF. CDR3 bases: TGTGCCAGCAGTTTTCAGGGGCTCAATTCACCCCTCCACTTT. The V and J genes are TRBV27 and TRBJ1-6; possibly TRBD1 for D (6 bases). The length of the CDR3 is 14 residues. Deletions cut 3 bases from V and 7 bases from J, with 10 bases between. The germline V gene has CDR1 MNHEY and CDR2 SMNVEV (reference sequence).

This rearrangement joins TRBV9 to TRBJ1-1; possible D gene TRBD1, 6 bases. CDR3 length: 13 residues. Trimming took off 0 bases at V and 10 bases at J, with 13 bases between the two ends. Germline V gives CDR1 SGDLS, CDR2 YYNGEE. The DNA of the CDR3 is TGTGCCAGCAGCGTAGAGGGGGGGACGAGAGCTTTCTTT. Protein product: CASSVEGGTRAFF.